Below, 23 T cell receptor beta chains from the same sample are listed, as sequenced in a study of T cell repertoires in cytomegalovirus infection. TCRdb re-analysed the reads in MiXCR, keeping a single row per CDR3 protein. The table has 640,000 or so distinct CDR3 sequences, about 30% seen once. Their recognized antigens are unknown. This material consisted of cultured PBMCs, taken from culture after CMV antigen stimulation. These receptor sequences come from a human donor in good health (CMV status not recorded). Some clones in this sample may be carry-over from other donors' samples.

The rearrangement joins TRBV4-3 to TRBJ1-2; D is possibly TRBD1 (5 bases). The CDR3 totals 13 residues. V lost 0 bases to trimming and J lost 8 bases, with 10 bases between them. Germline assignment: CDR1 LGHNA and CDR2 YSLEER. The CDR3 spells CASSQDGEGGYTF. CDR3 sequence (DNA): TGCGCCAGCAGCCAAGATGGCGAGGGGGGCTACACCTTC.

The chain couples TRBV7-8 to TRBJ2-2; D gene ambiguous. Germline lookup yields CDR1 SGHVS and CDR2 FQNEAQ. Trimming removed 8 bases from V and 1 base from J, with 14 bases in between. CDR3 size: 15 residues. The CDR3 DNA sequence: TGTGCCAGCCGCTCCTCATACGGGAACACCGGGGAGCTGTTTTTT. Encoded protein: CASRSSYGNTGELFF.

This clonotype was recorded many times. V gene TRBV7-2 combines with J gene TRBJ2-1; D perhaps matches TRBD1 (6 bases). The CDR3 sequence is 17 residues long. Looked up from germline, CDR1 is SGHTA and CDR2 is FQGNSA. V was trimmed by 5 bases and J by 0 bases, leaving 17 bases between them. This chain's CDR3 is CASSTRPRDNSYNEQFF. DNA for the CDR3: TGTGCCAGCAGCACCCGGCCCCGGGACAACTCCTACAATGAGCAGTTCTTC.

The rearrangement uses TRBV15 and TRBJ1-5; D uncertain. The germline V gene encodes CDR1 LNHNV and CDR2 YYDKDF (reference sequence). V lost 0 bases to trimming and J lost 4 bases, with 10 bases between them. The CDR3 is 15 amino acids. This chain's CDR3 is CATSREGASNQPQHF. CDR3 DNA: TGTGCCACCAGCAGAGAAGGAGCTTCTAATCAGCCCCAGCATTTT.

This clonotype has a single count. The V and J genes are TRBV6-5 and TRBJ2-3; 16 nucleotides line up with TRBD2. Germline values: CDR1 MNHEY, CDR2 SVGAGI. Trimming cost V 6 bases and J 1 base; bases outside gene matches: 4. The CDR3 extends over 17 amino acids. CDR3 residues: CASSRGTSGGGTDTQYF. Written as DNA, the CDR3 is TGTGCCAGCAGCCGCGGGACTAGCGGGGGGGGCACAGATACGCAGTATTTT.

The chain is built from TRBV12-3 or TRBV12-4 and TRBJ2-2; no firm D call. The V end lost 10 bases, the J end lost 4 bases, and 16 bases lay between the germline ends. CDR3 size: 14 residues. The CDR3 here is CATSAMSPTGELFF. CDR3 DNA: TGTGCCACCTCTGCTATGTCCCCCACCGGGGAGCTGTTTTTT.

CDR3 bases: TGTGCCAGCAGCCCAGGGGCCTACTACAATGAGCAGTTCTTC. It yields the protein CASSPGAYYNEQFF. The chain has TRBV9 and TRBJ2-1; the D gene is possibly TRBD1 (6 bases). Deletions cut 4 bases from V and 3 bases from J, with 11 bases between. This CDR3 contains 14 residues. Germline V CDR1 and CDR2: SGDLS, YYNGEE.

This clonotype was seen only a few times. The chain uses TRBV18 and TRBJ1-4; 10 bases are shared with TRBD1. The V segment lost 6 bases and the J segment 7 bases; nucleotides outside the gene matches: 5. Germline-derived CDR1 and CDR2 are KGHSH and LQKENI. The CDR3 runs 14 residues. The CDR3 sequence: CASSPRTGGEKLFF. CDR3 nucleotides: TGTGCCAGCTCTCCGAGGACAGGGGGTGAAAAACTGTTTTTT.

This chain uses TRBV12-3 or TRBV12-4 with TRBJ1-1; D not certain. The V end was cut by 7 bases, the J end by 1 base, with 10 bases between. The CDR3 length is 13 residues. The CDR3: CASIQKRNTEAFF. CDR3 sequence (DNA): TGTGCCAGCATCCAAAAGCGGAACACTGAAGCTTTCTTT.

The chain uses TRBV20-1 and TRBJ2-3, with 10 bases that match TRBD2. V lost 3 bases and J lost 1; bases outside the gene matches: 10. The CDR3 is made up of 17 amino acids. In germline, CDR1 is DFQATT, CDR2 SNEGSKA (reference sequence). CDR3 amino acids: CSASYPSGSTGTDTQYF. CDR3 DNA sequence: TGCAGTGCTAGTTACCCTAGCGGGAGTACAGGCACAGATACGCAGTATTTT.

The CDR3 spells CASSSVAELGYEQYF. The CDR3, as DNA: TGTGCCAGCAGTAGCGTGGCGGAGCTGGGGTACGAGCAGTACTTC. This rearrangement joins TRBV6-2 or TRBV6-3 to TRBJ2-7, with D unclear. The CDR3 consists of 15 residues. Germline-derived CDR1 and CDR2 are MNHEY and SVGEGT. V lost 5 bases, J lost 4 bases, and 18 bases lay in between.

The table lists this clonotype with many counts. V is TRBV18 and J is TRBJ1-4, with a weak D call TRBD1 (5 bases). CDR1 and CDR2 (germline): KGHSH, LQKENI. The CDR3 contains 13 residues. Trimming pared 8 bases from V and 4 bases from J, leaving 11 bases between. CDR3: CASSPGLNEKLFF. DNA for the CDR3: TGTGCCAGCAGTCCAGGGCTTAATGAAAAACTGTTTTTT.

This chain connects TRBV6-1 to TRBJ2-5; no firm D call. This CDR3 comprises 14 residues. Trimming removed 2 bases at V and 0 bases at J, with 7 bases between. CDR1 and CDR2 (germline): MNHNS, SASEGT. CDR3 amino acids: CASSEFVYQETQYF. In DNA form, the CDR3 reads TGTGCCAGCAGTGAATTCGTGTACCAAGAGACCCAGTACTTC.

This clonotype was observed at least ten times. J is TRBJ2-3 and V is TRBV7-2, with D possibly being TRBD2 (6 bases). The CDR3 contains 16 residues. V was shortened by 5 bases and J by 1 base, with 16 bases between the two germline ends. The germline gives CDR1 SGHTA, CDR2 FQGNSA. CDR3 sequence (DNA): TGTGCCAGCAGCCACTCCCGAGGGGAGGGCACAGATACGCAGTATTTT. As protein: CASSHSRGEGTDTQYF.

This clonotype was recorded many times. The gene calls are TRBV7-8 and TRBJ1-1; 8 nucleotides line up with TRBD1. V was pared by 3 bases and J by 0 bases, with 3 bases of the junction left unmatched. The CDR3 consists of 15 residues. Germline V lookup: CDR1 SGHVS, CDR2 FQNEAQ. The CDR3: CASSFGQGMNTEAFF. The DNA for the CDR3 is TGTGCCAGCAGCTTTGGACAGGGCATGAACACTGAAGCTTTCTTT.

The rearrangement joins TRBV27 to TRBJ1-2; D call uncertain. The length of the CDR3 is 13 residues. CDR1 and CDR2 from the germline V gene are MNHEY and SMNVEV (reference sequence). Trimming stripped 6 bases from V and 8 bases from J, with 16 bases between. CDR3 sequence reads: CASRSPNGRGYTF. The CDR3 region has the DNA TGTGCCAGCAGGTCCCCGAATGGTAGGGGCTACACCTTC.

The V and J genes are TRBV15 and TRBJ1-2; no clear D gene. Germline V gene sequence: CDR1 LNHNV, CDR2 YYDKDF (reference sequence). The CDR3 extends over 11 amino acids. The germline V and J ends were trimmed by 1 base and 6 bases, with 3 bases remaining between them. CDR3 residues: CATSRAHGYTF. CDR3 DNA sequence: TGTGCCACCAGCAGAGCCCATGGCTACACCTTC.

Only a few counts were recorded for this clonotype. The rearrangement uses TRBV10-2 and TRBJ1-5; D gene unclear. Germline CDR1 is WSHSY and CDR2 is SAAADI. Trimming took off 6 bases at V and 0 bases at J, with 6 bases between the two ends. The CDR3 consists of 13 residues. CDR3 amino acids: CASRNISNQPQHF. The CDR3 DNA reads as TGCGCCAGCAGAAATATTAGCAATCAGCCCCAGCATTTT.

This clonotype was counted only a few times. The gene calls are TRBV4-3 and TRBJ2-3; maybe TRBD2 (6 bases). Per the germline V gene, CDR1 is LGHNA and CDR2 is YSLEER. V lost 10 bases and J lost 5, with 13 bases in between. This CDR3 is 12 amino acids long. The CDR3 sequence is CATGGAGDTQYF. The CDR3 region has the DNA TGCGCCACCGGAGGGGCCGGAGATACGCAGTATTTT.

In its sample, this clonotype was seen a few times. This chain joins TRBV20-1 and TRBJ2-1, with unresolved D. V was clipped by 5 bases and J by 0 bases, with 11 bases between them. The CDR3 consists of 14 residues. Germline CDR1 DFQATT, CDR2 SNEGSKA (reference sequence). The CDR3 region is CSAGPLSSYNEQFF. CDR3 nucleotides: TGCAGTGCTGGACCCCTCAGCTCCTACAATGAGCAGTTCTTC.

The chain couples TRBV7-6 to TRBJ2-2; no clear D gene. Trimming removed 5 bases at V and 4 bases at J, with 8 bases between. CDR1 SGHVS and CDR2 FNYEAQ come from the germline V gene. The CDR3 is 13 amino acids. In DNA form, the CDR3 reads TGTGCCAGCAGCCCCTCGACCACCGGGGAGCTGTTTTTT. Amino acids: CASSPSTTGELFF.

This clonotype appeared many times. The chain links TRBV7-2 to TRBJ2-7, with D perhaps matching TRBD1 or TRBD2 (5 bases each). CDR1 is SGHTA, CDR2 FQGNSA, per germline. The CDR3 covers 14 residues. Trimming stripped 3 bases from V and 3 bases from J, with 12 bases between. The CDR3 is CASSFRGTFYEQYF. CDR3 DNA sequence: TGTGCCAGCAGCTTTAGAGGGACGTTCTACGAGCAGTACTTC.

This clonotype has a handful of counts. The chain joins TRBV5-4 to TRBJ1-2, with D uncertain. Germline CDR1 and CDR2: SGHNT and YYREEE (reference sequence). The CDR3 contains 16 residues. The V gene lost 4 bases and the J gene lost 4 bases, with 20 bases spanning the gap. CDR3 bases: TGTGCCAGCAGCACCAGAGACGGAAAATGGGGCTATGGCTACACCTTC. Translation gives CASSTRDGKWGYGYTF.